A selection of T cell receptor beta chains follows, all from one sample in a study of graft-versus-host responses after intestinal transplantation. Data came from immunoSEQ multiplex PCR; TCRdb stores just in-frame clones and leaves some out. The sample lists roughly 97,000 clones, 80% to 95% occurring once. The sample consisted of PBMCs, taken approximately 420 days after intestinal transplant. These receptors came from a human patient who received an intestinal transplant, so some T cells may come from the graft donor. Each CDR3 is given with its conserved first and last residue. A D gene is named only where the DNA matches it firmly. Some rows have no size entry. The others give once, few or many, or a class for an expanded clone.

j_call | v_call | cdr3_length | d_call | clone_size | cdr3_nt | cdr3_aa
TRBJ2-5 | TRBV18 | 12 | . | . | TGTGCCAGCTCACCGTCGGGGGAGACCCAGTACTTC | CASSPSGETQYF
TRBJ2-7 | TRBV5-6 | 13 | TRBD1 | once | TGTGCCAGCAGCTGGGTCCAGGGGGACGAGCAGTACTTC | CASSWVQGDEQYF
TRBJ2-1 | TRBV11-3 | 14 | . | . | TGTGCCAGCAGCCGCACCGGGGTTGTCAATGAGCAGTTCTTC | CASSRTGVVNEQFF
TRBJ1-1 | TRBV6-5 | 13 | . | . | TGTGCCAGCAGTTACGGGGGTGCCACTGAAGCTTTCTTT | CASSYGGATEAFF
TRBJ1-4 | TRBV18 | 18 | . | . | TGTGCCAGCTCACCACGCGGTCGGGCAGGATCAACTAATGAAAAACTGTTTTTT | CASSPRGRAGSTNEKLFF
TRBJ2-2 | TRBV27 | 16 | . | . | TGTGCCAGCAGTTTATACCCAGGGGGGGTACCCGGGGAGCTGTTTTTT | CASSLYPGGVPGELFF
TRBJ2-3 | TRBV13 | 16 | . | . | TGTGCCAGCAGCTCTCGACTAGGAGGGAACACAGATACGCAGTATTTT | CASSSRLGGNTDTQYF
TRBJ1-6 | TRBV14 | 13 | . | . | TGTGCCAGCAGCCTCGCAGGAAATTCACCCCTCCACTTT | CASSLAGNSPLHF
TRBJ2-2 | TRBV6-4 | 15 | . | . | TGTGCCAGCAGTTCCGGGCCTCAGAACACCGGGGAGCTGTTTTTT | CASSSGPQNTGELFF
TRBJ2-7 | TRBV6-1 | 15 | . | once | TGTGCCAGCAGTGACGTACTTGGTCAAGCCTACGAGCAGTACTTC | CASSDVLGQAYEQYF
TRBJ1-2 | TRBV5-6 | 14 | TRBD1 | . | TGTGCCAGCGGACGGGACAGTCAGGGCTATGGCTACACCTTC | CASGRDSQGYGYTF